This T cell receptor beta chain derives from a study of response to subunit inactivated influenza vaccine. General study results and limits: It was the authors' suggestion that each seasonal influenza vaccination recruits few new T cells.

V gave up 0 bases and J gave up 2 bases, with 19 bases separating them. CDR1 and CDR2 (germline): MNHEY, SMNVEV (reference sequence). The CDR3 length is 18 residues. One entry per CDR3 protein results from TCRdb running MiXCR on the RT-PCR reads. In the table there are roughly 190,000 distinct CDR3 sequences, approximately 12% of which are singletons. On this clonotype: What it binds is unknown.

A further study also used this sample, focusing on T cells expressing NK-cell markers. This second study notes: cDNA encoding TCR beta was synthesized via 5'RACE template switching incorporating UMIs. Repertoires of TCR beta were obtained from T cells sorted as CD3+CD56+NKG2C+, CD3+CD56+NKG2C- and CD3+CD56-NKG2C+. Seropositivity for HCMV was found in most of the eight sequenced donors, with one seronegative.

The chain uses TRBV27 and TRBJ1-2; the D gene is possibly TRBD1 (5 bases). Sequencing used CD8+ T cells sorted from PBMCs, obtained 11 to 12 days after vaccination. The sequence was collected from a man aged 50-60 years who received an inactivated influenza vaccine. CDR3 residues: CASSLSSSGTSTNYGYTF. CDR3 bases: TGTGCCAGCAGTTTATCCTCCTCTGGGACCTCGACCAACTATGGCTACACCTTC.